The sequence of this TCR beta chain was determined in a study of cytomegalovirus exposure and HLA in healthy donors. The study's findings and limits: Immune exposure data for these donors was limited to CMV serostatus. More than 15,000 TCR beta sequences were associated with HLA alleles at 0.05 false discovery rate in a later analysis.

As for this clone: Its antigen is unidentified.

V lost 6 bases and J 7 bases, leaving 25 bases between the germline ends. Germline V gene data show CDR1 as MDHEN and CDR2 as SYDVKM. The CDR3 contains 17 residues. With 60 Vbeta and 13 Jbeta primers, the PCR was carried out. The repertoire was sequenced with immunoSEQ multiplex PCR; TCRdb's copy has only in-frame clones and lacks some. The sample has some 160,000 clones; more than 60% are singletons. Source material: PBMCs. The V gene is TRBV28, the J gene TRBJ1-5, with a tentative D call TRBD1 (5 bases). The TCR comes from a woman between 25 and 40 years old in good health and CMV-seronegative. The CDR3 is CASRPAMGPGEGQPQHF. CDR3 DNA sequence: TGTGCCAGCAGACCCGCCATGGGCCCGGGGGAAGGACAGCCCCAGCATTTT.